Shown below are 19 T cell receptor beta chains from a single sample sequenced in a study of T cells after yellow fever vaccination. TCRdb recomputed calls from the 5' RACE reads with MiXCR, one row per CDR3 protein. The sample includes roughly 300,000 distinct CDR3 sequences, roughly 7.5% of them seen just once. This specimen was PBMCs, taken around 45 days after the first yellow fever vaccination. These receptor sequences come from a man younger than 35 who received the YFV17D yellow fever vaccine.

This clonotype was seen only a few times. The chain carries TRBV12-3 or TRBV12-4 and TRBJ2-6, with TRBD2 identical over 7 bases. The ends lost 3 bases at V and 0 bases at J; junction bases unmatched: 2. This CDR3 comprises 16 residues. The CDR3 here is CASSFPGGSGANVLTF. CDR3 bases: TGTGCCAGCAGTTTCCCGGGGGGCTCTGGGGCCAACGTCCTGACTTTC.

The chain is built from TRBV20-1 and TRBJ2-3; 7 positions agree with TRBD2. The V gene end was trimmed by 6 bases and the J gene end by 6 bases; junction bases not matched to a gene: 9. The length of the CDR3 is 13 residues. The germline V gene has CDR1 DFQATT and CDR2 SNEGSKA (reference sequence). This CDR3 reads CSALPARGDTQYF. As DNA, the CDR3 is TGCAGTGCCCTCCCCGCGCGGGGGGATACGCAGTATTTT.

The chain is built from TRBV7-2 and TRBJ1-2, with 9 bases fitting TRBD1. This CDR3 is built from 17 residues. Per the germline V gene, CDR1 is SGHTA and CDR2 is FQGNSA. J was trimmed by 8 bases and V by 1 base; bases with no gene match: 14. CDR3 sequence: CASSLGIFGGTGRGYTF. The DNA for the CDR3 is TGTGCCAGCAGCTTAGGAATCTTTGGGGGGACAGGGAGAGGCTACACCTTC.

There are a few counts of this clonotype. The V and J genes are TRBV24-1 and TRBJ1-4, with 8 bases lining up with TRBD1. This CDR3 is built from 14 residues. Germline V CDR1 and CDR2: KGHDR, SFDVKD. Losses at the gene ends were 10 bases for V and 6 bases for J; bases not matched to a gene: 9. The CDR3 loop is CATPRTDRDEKLFF. CDR3 coding DNA: TGTGCCACGCCAAGAACGGACAGGGATGAAAAACTGTTTTTT.

The V gene is TRBV4-3, the J gene TRBJ1-6, with TRBD1 identical over 9 bases. The germline V gene has CDR1 LGHNA and CDR2 YSLEER. This CDR3 comprises 16 residues. With 0 bases clipped from V and 10 bases from J, the junction kept 7 bases outside the gene matches. This CDR3 is CASSQEAGQGKSPLHF. CDR3 DNA: TGCGCCAGCAGCCAAGAAGCCGGACAGGGGAAATCACCCCTCCACTTT.

This chain connects TRBV20-1 to TRBJ2-1, with 9 bases matching TRBD1. The CDR3 has 14 amino acids. The trim removed 5 bases at V and 3 bases at J, leaving 5 bases unmatched. The germline V gene encodes CDR1 DFQATT and CDR2 SNEGSKA (reference sequence). The CDR3 sequence: CSAGWGQGYNEQFF. DNA for the CDR3: TGCAGTGCTGGGTGGGGACAGGGCTACAATGAGCAGTTCTTC.

This clonotype has only a few counts. The chain couples TRBV5-1 to TRBJ2-7; 7 nucleotides match TRBD2. The CDR3 consists of 14 residues. Germline trimming cut 4 bases from V and 5 bases from J; bases unmatched to any gene: 9. Germline assignment: CDR1 SGHRS and CDR2 YFSETQ. The CDR3 sequence is CASSSGLDSHEQYF. CDR3 nucleotide sequence: TGCGCCAGCAGCAGTGGACTAGATTCCCACGAGCAGTACTTC.

The chain links TRBV2 to TRBJ2-7; 7 bases match TRBD1. Germline V gene lookup returns CDR1 SNHLY and CDR2 FYNNEI. The V gene end was trimmed by 5 bases and the J gene end by 3 bases; junction bases not matched to a gene: 10. This CDR3 spans 15 amino acids. CDR3 sequence (DNA): TGTGCCAGCAGTTACCCGGAGGACAGGTTCTACGAGCAGTACTTC. Translating it yields CASSYPEDRFYEQYF.

This clonotype came up a few times. The gene calls are TRBV7-8 and TRBJ2-7; D is possibly TRBD2 (5 bases). V lost 1 base and J lost 5, with 12 bases in between. Germline CDR1 SGHVS, CDR2 FQNEAQ. CDR3 length: 14 residues. The CDR3: CASSLGRGFDEQYF. The CDR3 bases are TGTGCCAGCAGCTTAGGTCGCGGGTTCGACGAGCAGTACTTC.

The chain links TRBV7-9 to TRBJ2-1, with D possibly matching TRBD1 (5 bases). The CDR3 is made up of 15 amino acids. The germline CDR1 and CDR2 sequences are SEHNR and FQNEAQ (reference sequence). Trimming pared 2 bases from V and 3 bases from J, leaving 11 bases between. CDR3 in DNA: TGTGCCAGCAGCTTATTCCAGGGCCTCTACAATGAGCAGTTCTTC. Its protein product is CASSLFQGLYNEQFF.

This clonotype was observed many times. This chain links TRBV7-2 with TRBJ1-1; D is ambiguous. The CDR3 length is 10 residues. Trimming left V 1 base short and J 14 bases short, with 8 bases between. Germline CDR1 and CDR2: SGHTA and FQGNSA. CDR3 region: CASSLGTAFF. CDR3 sequence (DNA): TGTGCCAGCAGCTTAGGGACCGCGTTCTTT.

To note about this clonotype: Sequence at one end of the junction differs from germline and may be a read error. V is TRBV7-7 and J is TRBJ2-5, with D unclear. CDR3 length equals 14 residues. CDR1 and CDR2 from the germline V gene are SSHAT and FNYEAQ (reference sequence). CDR3 in amino acids: CASSFRYSEETQYF. In DNA, the CDR3 is TGTGCTAGCAGCTTCCGATACAGCGAAGAGACCCAGTACTTC.

The chain recombines TRBV7-8 with TRBJ2-1; no definite D call. Germline V CDR1 and CDR2: SGHVS, FQNEAQ. V lost 4 bases and J 10 bases, leaving 11 bases between the germline ends. CDR3 length: 12 amino acids. This chain's CDR3 is CASSSPWHEQFF. CDR3 DNA sequence: TGTGCCAGCAGCTCCCCCTGGCACGAGCAGTTCTTC. The entire variable domain, with the rest obtained from reference TRBV7-8 and TRBJ2-1, is as follows: GAGVSQSPRYKVAKRGQDVALRCDPISGHVSLFWYQQALGQGPEFLTYFQNEAQLDKSGLPSDRFFAERPEGSVSTLKIQRTQQEDSAVYLCASSSPWHEQFFGPGTRLTVL.

This clonotype was observed a handful of times. The gene calls are TRBV24-1 and TRBJ1-4; D perhaps matches TRBD1 (5 bases). The CDR3 is 18 residues long. CDR1 is KGHDR and CDR2 is SFDVKD in the germline V gene. V was shortened by 6 bases and J by 0 bases, with 19 bases between the two germline ends. CDR3 DNA: TGTGCCACCAGTAAAACAGGAGGAAGGTGGGCAACTAATGAAAAACTGTTTTTT. Translated, it gives CATSKTGGRWATNEKLFF.

The chain links TRBV21-1 to TRBJ1-2; the tabulated D call, TRBD1, remains unverified against the DNA. TRBV21-1 counts as a pseudogene. The CDR3 is 15 residues long. The CDR3 region is CASSIRGVGEGGYTF. The CDR3 coding sequence is TGTGCCAGCAGCATTAGGGGTGTCGGGGAAGGGGGCTACACCTTC.

This clonotype was observed a handful of times. The chain carries TRBV29-1 and TRBJ1-2, with D tentatively TRBD1 (5 bases). V lost 1 base to trimming and J lost 7 bases, with 13 bases between them. This CDR3 is 13 amino acids long. Germline V gene data show CDR1 as SQVTM and CDR2 as ANQGSEA. CDR3: CSVEGGGSGGYTF. CDR3 in DNA: TGCAGCGTTGAAGGTGGGGGGAGCGGTGGCTACACCTTC.

This chain connects TRBV7-8 to TRBJ1-5, with TRBD1 matching over 10 bases. Germline lookup yields CDR1 SGHVS and CDR2 FQNEAQ. This CDR3 region has 16 residues. V shed 3 bases and J 5 bases; nucleotides not matched to a gene: 7. CDR3 bases: TGTGCCAGCAGCTTGGCGACAGGGGGCCTTTATCAGCCCCAGCATTTT. Translating it yields CASSLATGGLYQPQHF.

This clonotype was counted between two and nine times. The genes are TRBV20-1 and TRBJ2-1, with 9 bases matching TRBD2. Trimming took 1 base from V and 9 from J; bases not matched to a gene: 7. Germline V gene lookup returns CDR1 DFQATT and CDR2 SNEGSKA (reference sequence). The CDR3 consists of 14 residues. The CDR3 is CSARGLAGEREQFF. Here the CDR3 DNA reads TGCAGTGCTAGAGGGTTAGCGGGGGAACGTGAGCAGTTCTTC.

This clonotype came up many times. The rearrangement links TRBV9 to TRBJ2-1; TRBD2 is a possible D gene (6 bases). Per germline, CDR1 SGDLS and CDR2 YYNGEE. The CDR3 contains 16 residues. V gave up 3 bases and J gave up 8 bases, with 21 bases separating them. The CDR3 spells CASSETLLARADEQFF. DNA of the CDR3: TGTGCCAGCAGCGAGACCCTCCTAGCGAGGGCCGATGAGCAGTTCTTC.